Sequencing of this T cell receptor beta chain was carried out in a study of T cells in Graves' hyperthyroidism and ophthalmopathy. Points from the study as a whole: Model-based prediction identified ophthalmopathy a median around 6.5 months prior to its onset. In simple terms, a model built on 13 V-J features told ophthalmopathy apart from stable hyperthyroidism.

After removal of 7 bases from V and 8 bases from J, the junction contained 11 bases not matched to a gene. The CDR3 is 15 amino acids. Amplification of TCR beta CDR3 regions was performed using RNA transcripts as template. Initially, a first-round RT-PCR of the TCR CDR3 employed the HTBI primer set. TCRdb ran MiXCR on the multiplex PCR reads and lists one entry per CDR3 protein. The repertoire holds under 350,000 distinct CDR3 sequences, with over 20% as singletons. Diagnoses used clinical symptoms, serum thyroxine and TRAb, thyroid ultrasound and orbital computed tomography. This clonotype occurred many times. Its antigen is not known.

This TCR was recovered from a woman aged 45-65 years with Graves' hyperthyroidism. This chain links TRBV12-3 or TRBV12-4 with TRBJ2-1; 10 nucleotides line up with TRBD2. The sample comprised blood. CDR3 in DNA: TGTGCCAGCATCTTTAGCGGGAGGCCCTTCGATGAGCAGTTCTTC. Protein: CASIFSGRPFDEQFF.